A selection of T cell receptor beta chains follows, all from one sample in a study of OX40 agonist ivuxolimab in advanced cancers. Clones were sequenced by immunoSEQ multiplex PCR, and TCRdb holds only the in-frame ones, with some missing. The sample has about 69,000 clones; about 90% are singletons. The specimen was CD4+ or CD8+ T cells sorted from blood, collected in a trial of the OX40 agonist ivuxolimab. The receptors here all came from an adult with an advanced solid tumor such as melanoma, head and neck, liver or kidney cancer. Each CDR3 is given with its conserved first and last residue. A D gene is named only where the DNA matches it firmly. Not every row has a clone size; where given, it reads once, few, many or a size class.

v_call: TRBV6-5
clone_size: .
d_call: .
j_call: TRBJ2-2
cdr3_nt: TGTGCCAGCAGTTCCGACAGCAGCCCCGGGGAGCTGTTTTTT
cdr3_aa: CASSSDSSPGELFF

v_call: TRBV27
clone_size: .
d_call: .
j_call: TRBJ1-1
cdr3_nt: TGTGCCAGCAGTTTAGACACTTACACTGAAGCTTTCTTT
cdr3_aa: CASSLDTYTEAFF

v_call: TRBV7-2
clone_size: .
d_call: .
j_call: TRBJ1-3
cdr3_nt: TGTGCCAGCAGCTCGGGACCGGGTGGGGGAAACACCATATATTTT
cdr3_aa: CASSSGPGGGNTIYF

v_call: TRBV10-3
clone_size: .
d_call: .
j_call: TRBJ1-5
cdr3_nt: TGTGCCATCAGTGAGTCAACAGCTAAAAATCAGCCCCAGCATTTT
cdr3_aa: CAISESTAKNQPQHF

v_call: TRBV19
clone_size: .
d_call: TRBD1
j_call: TRBJ1-2
cdr3_nt: TGTGCCAGTAGCTTCTCGACAGGGCTCGGCTACACCTTC
cdr3_aa: CASSFSTGLGYTF

v_call: TRBV19
clone_size: .
d_call: .
j_call: TRBJ2-2
cdr3_nt: TGTGCCAGTAGTATAATGGGGGAGGTGACCGGGGAGCTGTTTTTT
cdr3_aa: CASSIMGEVTGELFF

v_call: TRBV19
clone_size: .
d_call: .
j_call: TRBJ1-5
cdr3_nt: TGTGCCAGTAGTTGGGGGGCAGGCAATCAGCCCCAGCATTTT
cdr3_aa: CASSWGAGNQPQHF

v_call: TRBV27
clone_size: few
d_call: .
j_call: TRBJ2-1
cdr3_nt: TGTGCCAGCAGTTTACGAGGGTTTCACAATGAGCAGTTCTTC
cdr3_aa: CASSLRGFHNEQFF

v_call: TRBV19
clone_size: .
d_call: TRBD2
j_call: TRBJ2-7
cdr3_nt: TGTGCCAGTAGTATAGGTGCGGGAGACTTCAACGAGCAGTACTTC
cdr3_aa: CASSIGAGDFNEQYF

v_call: TRBV6-5
clone_size: .
d_call: .
j_call: TRBJ2-7
cdr3_nt: TGTGCCAGCAGTTACTCAAAACAGAGAAGCTCCTACGAGCAGTACTTC
cdr3_aa: CASSYSKQRSSYEQYF

v_call: TRBV19
clone_size: .
d_call: .
j_call: TRBJ2-7
cdr3_nt: TGTGCCAGTAGTATTGGATGGGGCTACGAGCAGTACTTC
cdr3_aa: CASSIGWGYEQYF

v_call: TRBV6-5
clone_size: .
d_call: .
j_call: TRBJ2-7
cdr3_nt: TGTGCCAGCAGGGATTCTTTGGGAGAGCAGTACTTC
cdr3_aa: CASRDSLGEQYF

v_call: TRBV9
clone_size: .
d_call: TRBD1
j_call: TRBJ2-7
cdr3_nt: TGTGCCAGCAGCACGGGACAGGGAGGGGCCGAGCAGTACTTC
cdr3_aa: CASSTGQGGAEQYF

v_call: TRBV11-2
clone_size: .
d_call: TRBD1
j_call: TRBJ1-1
cdr3_nt: TGTGCCAGCGGGACAGGGCCTTACCTACTGAACACTGAAGCTTTCTTT
cdr3_aa: CASGTGPYLLNTEAFF

v_call: TRBV9
clone_size: .
d_call: TRBD2
j_call: TRBJ2-7
cdr3_nt: TGTGCCAGCAGCGTAGGCGGGAGCTCCTACGAGCAGTACTTC
cdr3_aa: CASSVGGSSYEQYF

v_call: TRBV19
clone_size: .
d_call: .
j_call: TRBJ2-1
cdr3_nt: TGTGCCAGTAGTATATCAAGCGGTAATGAGCAGTTCTTC
cdr3_aa: CASSISSGNEQFF

v_call: TRBV2
clone_size: .
d_call: .
j_call: TRBJ2-6
cdr3_nt: TGTGCCATCGGGGGTGGAGAGTCTGGGGCCAACGTCCTGACTTTC
cdr3_aa: CAIGGGESGANVLTF

v_call: TRBV6-5
clone_size: .
d_call: .
j_call: TRBJ2-1
cdr3_nt: TGTGCCAGCAGTATAGCGGATAGCTCCTACAATGAGCAGTTCTTC
cdr3_aa: CASSIADSSYNEQFF

v_call: TRBV19
clone_size: .
d_call: .
j_call: TRBJ2-3
cdr3_nt: TGTGCCAGTAGTATAGTGGCAGGGGCCACAGATACGCAGTATTTT
cdr3_aa: CASSIVAGATDTQYF

v_call: TRBV5-4
clone_size: .
d_call: .
j_call: TRBJ1-1
cdr3_nt: TGTGCCAGCAGCTTGGTGGGGACTGCTGAAGCTTTCTTT
cdr3_aa: CASSLVGTAEAFF

v_call: TRBV5-5
clone_size: once
d_call: .
j_call: TRBJ2-7
cdr3_nt: TGTGCCAGCAGCTTGGGCGGCTACGAGCAGTACTTC
cdr3_aa: CASSLGGYEQYF

v_call: TRBV6-5
clone_size: .
d_call: TRBD1
j_call: TRBJ1-5
cdr3_nt: TGTGCCAGCAGTCTAACAGGGGTTGGTAATCAGCCCCAGCATTTT
cdr3_aa: CASSLTGVGNQPQHF

v_call: TRBV7-3
clone_size: .
d_call: TRBD1
j_call: TRBJ1-5
cdr3_nt: TGTGCCAGCAGCTTAGGGACAGGGCATCAGCCCCAGCATTTT
cdr3_aa: CASSLGTGHQPQHF

v_call: TRBV27
clone_size: .
d_call: .
j_call: TRBJ2-7
cdr3_nt: TGTGCCAGCAGTGGGGACTTCTACGAGCAGTACTTC
cdr3_aa: CASSGDFYEQYF

v_call: TRBV27
clone_size: .
d_call: TRBD1
j_call: TRBJ1-2
cdr3_nt: TGTGCCAGCAGGACACAGGGGGCCCACTATGGCTACACCTTC
cdr3_aa: CASRTQGAHYGYTF

v_call: TRBV9
clone_size: .
d_call: TRBD2
j_call: TRBJ2-7
cdr3_nt: TGTGCCAGCAGCGTCAGCGGGAGGGCCCCCAACGAGCAGTACTTC
cdr3_aa: CASSVSGRAPNEQYF

v_call: TRBV30
clone_size: .
d_call: .
j_call: TRBJ1-4
cdr3_nt: TGTGCCTGGAGTGTACCGCGGGGTGGGAATGAAAAACTGTTTTTT
cdr3_aa: CAWSVPRGGNEKLFF

v_call: TRBV19
clone_size: once
d_call: TRBD1
j_call: TRBJ2-1
cdr3_nt: TGTGCCAGTACCTCCCGACAGGGCTACAATGAGCAGTTCTTC
cdr3_aa: CASTSRQGYNEQFF

v_call: TRBV5-6
clone_size: .
d_call: TRBD2
j_call: TRBJ2-1
cdr3_nt: TGTGCCAGCAGCTTGAAGGGGCTAGCGGGATATCAATGGGAGCAGTTCTTC
cdr3_aa: CASSLKGLAGYQWEQFF

v_call: TRBV14
clone_size: once
d_call: .
j_call: TRBJ2-3
cdr3_nt: TGTGCCAGCAGCCAAGAATCCAGACTACATACGCAGTATTTT
cdr3_aa: CASSQESRLHTQYF

v_call: TRBV4-1
clone_size: .
d_call: .
j_call: TRBJ1-1
cdr3_nt: TGCGCCAGCAGCCAAGAAGTCCGACTGAACACTGAAGCTTTCTTT
cdr3_aa: CASSQEVRLNTEAFF

v_call: TRBV7-9
clone_size: .
d_call: TRBD2
j_call: TRBJ2-2
cdr3_nt: TGTGCCAGCAGCACTAAGGCACTAGCGGTTTTCACCGGGGAGCTGTTTTTT
cdr3_aa: CASSTKALAVFTGELFF

v_call: TRBV9
clone_size: .
d_call: TRBD1
j_call: TRBJ1-2
cdr3_nt: TGTGCCAGCAGCGACGACAGGGGGGCCTATGGCTACACCTTC
cdr3_aa: CASSDDRGAYGYTF

v_call: TRBV9
clone_size: .
d_call: .
j_call: TRBJ2-3
cdr3_nt: TGTGCCAGCAGCCCGAGAGGCTGGGGTATCACAGATACGCAGTATTTT
cdr3_aa: CASSPRGWGITDTQYF

v_call: TRBV11-3
clone_size: .
d_call: TRBD1
j_call: TRBJ2-1
cdr3_nt: TGTGCCAGCAGCCAAATGGGACAGTACAATGAGCAGTTCTTC
cdr3_aa: CASSQMGQYNEQFF

v_call: TRBV9
clone_size: .
d_call: TRBD1
j_call: TRBJ1-2
cdr3_nt: TGTGCCAGCAGCGTTGGAGGCAGGGGGGACTATGGCTACACCTTC
cdr3_aa: CASSVGGRGDYGYTF

v_call: TRBV12-5
clone_size: .
d_call: .
j_call: TRBJ1-1
cdr3_nt: TGTGCTAGCGTGAACGGCAACACTGAAGCTTTCTTT
cdr3_aa: CASVNGNTEAFF

v_call: TRBV29-1
clone_size: .
d_call: .
j_call: TRBJ2-7
cdr3_nt: TGCAGCGTTCTGGGCAGCCACGAGCAGTACTTC
cdr3_aa: CSVLGSHEQYF

v_call: TRBV27
clone_size: .
d_call: TRBD2
j_call: TRBJ2-1
cdr3_nt: TGTGCCAGCAGTTGGGGGGGGTCAAGCTCCTACAATGAGCAGTTCTTC
cdr3_aa: CASSWGGSSSYNEQFF

v_call: TRBV11-2
clone_size: .
d_call: TRBD1
j_call: TRBJ1-2
cdr3_nt: TGTGCCAGCAGCTTTGGGGGGACAGAGTATGGCTACACCTTC
cdr3_aa: CASSFGGTEYGYTF

v_call: TRBV7-8
clone_size: .
d_call: TRBD1
j_call: TRBJ2-3
cdr3_nt: TGTGCCAGCAGTTCCCACCAGGGGGCAGCAGATACGCAGTATTTT
cdr3_aa: CASSSHQGAADTQYF

v_call: TRBV5-5
clone_size: .
d_call: .
j_call: TRBJ2-6
cdr3_nt: TGTGCCAGCAGCGAGGGGGCTGGGGCCAACGTCCTGACTTTC
cdr3_aa: CASSEGAGANVLTF